Following are 14 T cell receptor beta chains from one sample sequenced in a study of T cells in Graves' hyperthyroidism and ophthalmopathy. TCR beta CDR3 regions were amplified from RNA. TCR CDR3 underwent first-round RT-PCR with the HTBI primer set. MiXCR, applied by TCRdb to the multiplex PCR reads, yields one record per CDR3 protein. The repertoire has about 570,000 distinct CDR3 sequences, around 46% of them found once; the top ten carry roughly 19%. The sample comprised peripheral blood or thyroid tissue (not recorded which). The receptors stem from an adult woman with Graves' disease, either hyperthyroidism or ophthalmopathy (not recorded which).

This clonotype was seen at least ten times. This sequence joins TRBV5-1 and TRBJ2-7, with 8 nucleotides matching TRBD1. Germline CDR1 is SGHRS and CDR2 is YFSETQ. This CDR3 has 14 residues. J gave up 4 bases and V 0 bases, and 3 bases lay outside the gene matches. CDR3 DNA sequence: TGCGCCAGCAGCTTGGAACAGGGGGTTTACGAGCAGTACTTC. Residues: CASSLEQGVYEQYF. The full variable domain, in which reference TRBV5-1 and TRBJ2-7 provide the parts outside the CDR3, is KAGVTQTPRYLIKTRGQQVTLSCSPISGHRSVSWYQQTPGQGLQFLFEYFSETQRNKGNFPGRFSGRQFSNSRSEMNVSTLELGDSALYLCASSLEQGVYEQYFGPGTRLTVT.

This clonotype was recorded many times. The rearrangement links TRBV30 to TRBJ1-1, with D perhaps matching TRBD1 (6 bases). CDR3 length: 12 amino acids. From germline, CDR1 is GTSNPN and CDR2 SVGIG (reference sequence). The V end was cut by 7 bases, the J end by 5 bases, with 14 bases between. In DNA form, the CDR3 reads TGTGCCTTCTCCACAGGGCGGACTGAAGCTTTCTTT. Its translation is CAFSTGRTEAFF.

This clonotype was seen repeatedly, ten times or more. The rearrangement joins TRBV5-5 to TRBJ2-7, with a possible D match to TRBD2 (6 bases). Trimming removed 1 base at V and 0 bases at J, with 11 bases between. The CDR3 is 15 residues long. Germline V lookup: CDR1 SGHKS, CDR2 YYEKEE (reference sequence). The CDR3 sequence is CASSLSWTNSYEQYF. CDR3 DNA sequence: TGTGCCAGCAGCTTGTCTTGGACTAACTCCTACGAGCAGTACTTC.

This chain links TRBV15 with TRBJ1-2; tentative D call: TRBD1 (5 bases). The germline CDR1 and CDR2 sequences are LNHNV and YYDKDF (reference sequence). Trimming took off 0 bases at V and 5 bases at J, with 7 bases between the two ends. This CDR3 is built from 13 residues. The CDR3 bases are TGTGCCACCAGCAGAGATGGACAATATGGCTACACCTTC. This sequence encodes CATSRDGQYGYTF. Combining the CDR3 with reference TRBV15 and TRBJ1-2 gives the whole variable domain DAMVIQNPRYQVTQFGKPVTLSCSQTLNHNVMYWYQQKSSQAPKLLFHYYDKDFNNEADTPDNFQSRRPNTSFCFLDIRSPGLGDTAMYLCATSRDGQYGYTFGSGTRLTVV.

The rearrangement uses TRBV25-1 and TRBJ1-1; the match to TRBD1 covers 8 bases. Losses at the gene ends were 0 bases for V and 1 base for J; bases not matched to a gene: 1. Per germline, CDR1 MGHDK and CDR2 SYGVNS. CDR3 length: 15 amino acids. DNA for the CDR3: TGTGCCAGCAGTGAATACGGACAGGGGAACACTGAAGCTTTCTTT. Translation: CASSEYGQGNTEAFF.

CDR3: CSASSRSTAYSPLHF. CDR3 nucleotides: TGCAGTGCCAGCAGCCGCTCGACAGCTTATTCACCCCTCCACTTT. The genes are TRBV20-1 and TRBJ1-6, with D possibly matching TRBD1 (5 bases). This CDR3 is 15 amino acids long. V lost 6 bases and J 8 bases, leaving 20 bases between the germline ends. The V gene's germline CDR1 is DFQATT and CDR2 SNEGSKA (reference sequence).

This clonotype has ten or more counts. This rearrangement joins TRBV19 to TRBJ2-2; 9 bases match TRBD1. The V gene's germline CDR1 is LNHDA and CDR2 SQIVND (reference sequence). The V segment lost 6 bases and the J segment 0 bases; nucleotides outside the gene matches: 11. The CDR3 sequence is 18 residues long. The CDR3 coding sequence is TGTGCCAGTAGGACTACAGACAGGGGGTTCGCGAACACCGGGGAGCTGTTTTTT. Translation gives CASRTTDRGFANTGELFF.

The CDR3 DNA is TGTGCCACCAGCACCCCTGTGATGGGACTGGGGGAGCCCCAGCATTTT. This translates into CATSTPVMGLGEPQHF. This chain uses TRBV15 with TRBJ1-5, with D possibly matching TRBD1 (5 bases). Trimming took 4 bases from V and 8 from J, leaving 21 bases between them. CDR1 and CDR2 from the germline V gene are LNHNV and YYDKDF (reference sequence). This CDR3 region has 16 residues. The whole variable domain, remainder taken from reference TRBV15 and TRBJ1-5, is DAMVIQNPRYQVTQFGKPVTLSCSQTLNHNVMYWYQQKSSQAPKLLFHYYDKDFNNEADTPDNFQSRRPNTSFCFLDIRSPGLGDTAMYLCATSTPVMGLGEPQHFGDGTRLSIL.

This clonotype was observed at least ten times. This chain uses TRBV5-1 with TRBJ2-7, with TRBD1 as a possible D gene (7 bases). The CDR3 has 16 amino acids. Germline V gene data show CDR1 as SGHRS and CDR2 as YFSETQ. The V end lost 4 bases, the J end lost 5 bases, and 22 bases lay between the germline ends. The CDR3 loop reads CASSSDPRGTGDEQYF. Written as DNA, the CDR3 is TGCGCCAGCAGCAGTGACCCCAGGGGGACTGGCGACGAGCAGTACTTC.

The rearrangement links TRBV2 to TRBJ2-1; D might be TRBD1 or TRBD2, each matching 5 bases. Per the germline V gene, CDR1 is SNHLY and CDR2 is FYNNEI. V shed 6 bases and J shed 4 bases, with 16 bases lying between them. This CDR3 comprises 15 residues. The CDR3: CASREEPGSYNEQFF. In DNA form, the CDR3 reads TGTGCCAGCAGAGAGGAACCAGGGAGTTACAATGAGCAGTTCTTC.

This clonotype was recorded at least ten times. The chain links TRBV7-9 to TRBJ1-2, with unresolved D. This CDR3 spans 12 amino acids. The germline CDR1 and CDR2 sequences are SEHNR and FQNEAQ (reference sequence). V lost 5 bases, J lost 10 bases, and 14 bases lay in between. The CDR3 DNA sequence: TGTGCCAGCAGCCACCGGACCGTGGACTACACCTTC. This translates into CASSHRTVDYTF.

This clonotype was found many times. This rearrangement joins TRBV7-6 to TRBJ1-6; D is unresolved. The germline gives CDR1 SGHVS, CDR2 FNYEAQ. With 5 bases removed from V and 5 bases from J, the gap between germline ends came to 7 bases. CDR3 length: 13 amino acids. The CDR3 protein is CASSAVDNSPLHF. Here the CDR3 DNA reads TGTGCCAGCAGCGCGGTAGATAATTCACCCCTCCACTTT.

The CDR3 sequence is CASSVGGNQPQYF. CDR3 sequence (DNA): TGTGCCAGCAGCGTAGGGGGAAACCAGCCCCAGTACTTC. The chain uses TRBV9 and TRBJ2-5; D remains unclear. Trimming removed 0 bases from V and 9 bases from J, with 12 bases in between. The CDR3 has 13 residues. Germline CDR1 reads SGDLS; CDR2 reads YYNGEE.

This clonotype appeared a few times. V and J are TRBV29-1 and TRBJ2-5; D gene unclear. This CDR3 is built from 12 residues. The V gene's germline CDR1 is SQVTM and CDR2 ANQGSEA. Trimming pared 4 bases from V and 1 base from J, leaving 7 bases between. This chain's CDR3 is CSVGKFQETQYF. As DNA, the CDR3 is TGCAGCGTTGGAAAGTTCCAAGAGACCCAGTACTTC.